This TCR beta chain was obtained from a study of OX40 agonist ivuxolimab in advanced cancers. About the research overall: Of mixed ages from about 20 to 80 and averaging approximately 60 years, the group was more than 65% male. Whole-study results and caveats: Individuals who were partial responders at 0.1-3.0 mg/kg had clonal expansion that ranked among the lowest. Part of the nonresponder group also had normalized T-cell clonal expansion that was low.

TCRdb's copy holds only in-frame clones and misses some; the assay was immunoSEQ multiplex PCR. The profile shows 55,000 or so clones, about nine tenths of them singletons. To note about this clone: Its antigen remains unidentified.

If patients had autoimmune disease history or systemic immunosuppression, they were excluded. The clonotype was recovered from an adult with an advanced solid tumor such as melanoma, head and neck, liver or kidney cancer. The starting material was CD4+ or CD8+ T cells sorted from blood, obtained in a trial of the OX40 agonist ivuxolimab.

The CDR3: CASSVVRTGAQYF. CDR3 in DNA: TGTGCCAGCAGCGTAGTCCGGACGGGGGCGCAGTATTTT. V usage is TRBV9 and J usage is TRBJ2-3; a possible D gene is TRBD2 (6 bases). The ends were cut back, 0 bases at V and 10 bases at J, with 12 bases in the middle. CDR3 length: 13 amino acids. Germline CDR1 reads SGDLS; CDR2 reads YYNGEE. Looking up the rest from reference TRBV9 and TRBJ2-3 gives the full variable domain: DSGVTQTPKHLITATGQRVTLRCSPRSGDLSVYWYQQSLDQGLQFLIQYYNGEERAKGNILERFSAQQFPDLHSELNLSSLELGDSALYFCASSVVRTGAQYFGPGTRLTVL.